These 5 T cell receptor beta chains were sequenced from one sample in a study of T-cell reconstitution after alpha-beta-depleted transplantation in children. For TCRbeta, the library was prepared with unique molecular identifiers. TCRdb re-derived calls from the PCR reads in MiXCR, one entry per CDR3 protein. The repertoire consists of roughly 400,000 distinct CDR3 sequences, with around two fifths occurring once and the leading ten covering roughly a quarter. The sample in question was PBMCs, obtained before TCRalphabeta/CD19-depleted stem cell transplant. The origin of the receptors is a girl aged 2 to 10 with aplastic anemia, due to receive a stem cell transplant.

This clonotype was seen more than once but under ten times. The rearrangement links TRBV29-1 to TRBJ2-6; TRBD1 matches at 7 bases. Per the germline V gene, CDR1 is SQVTM and CDR2 is ANQGSEA. The CDR3 length is 13 residues. With V trimmed by 6 bases and J by 4 bases, 3 bases remained unmatched. The CDR3 sequence: CSVRGPGANVLTF. In DNA form, the CDR3 reads TGCAGCGTGAGGGGGCCAGGGGCCAACGTCCTGACTTTC.

This clonotype has at least ten counts. The V and J genes are TRBV5-4 and TRBJ2-3; TRBD2 agrees at 9 bases. Per germline, CDR1 SGHNT and CDR2 YYREEE (reference sequence). V shed 4 bases, J shed 3 bases, and the junction held 9 bases outside the gene matches. The CDR3 is 16 amino acids. The CDR3 reads CASSRTPSGKTDTQYF. The DNA of the CDR3 is TGTGCCAGCAGCCGAACCCCTAGCGGGAAAACAGATACGCAGTATTTT.

There are a few counts of this clonotype. The chain couples TRBV3-1 to TRBJ2-3; 8 bases map to TRBD2. The germline gives CDR1 LGHDT, CDR2 YNNKEL (reference sequence). The CDR3 length is 15 residues. The V segment lost 5 bases and the J segment 2 bases; nucleotides outside the gene matches: 6. This CDR3 is CASSEPGGTTDTQYF. DNA of the CDR3: TGTGCCAGCAGCGAACCGGGAGGGACCACAGATACGCAGTATTTT.

This clonotype showed up just a few times. V usage is TRBV12-3 or TRBV12-4 and J usage is TRBJ2-1, with 8 bases matching TRBD1. This CDR3 is built from 14 residues. After removal of 4 bases from V and 7 bases from J, the junction contained 6 bases not matched to a gene. CDR3 in amino acids: CASSSTGVTNEQFF. The CDR3 coding sequence is TGTGCCAGCAGTTCGACAGGGGTTACGAATGAGCAGTTCTTC.

This clonotype has a handful of counts. CDR3 sequence reads: CASSLAFGRQETQYF. CDR3 nucleotide sequence: TGTGCCAGCAGCTTAGCGTTCGGCAGGCAAGAGACCCAGTACTTC. The V gene is TRBV7-9, the J gene TRBJ2-5; D gene uncertain. CDR1 and CDR2 (germline): SEHNR, FQNEAQ (reference sequence). Trimming took 0 bases from V and 2 from J, leaving 10 bases between them. This CDR3 region has 15 residues.